These T cell receptor beta chains were read from a single sample in a study of glioma-infiltrating T cells after dendritic cell vaccination. Generated by immunoSEQ multiplex PCR, the TCRdb table keeps only in-frame clones and is missing some. The repertoire holds more than 70,000 clones, with around 86% as singletons. The sequences come from blood, collected after dendritic cell vaccination. These receptors originate from a human donor with glioblastoma. CDR3s include the opening cysteine and the closing phenylalanine or tryptophan. The size of a clone is reported for some rows only, either as once, few or many, or as a class for expanded clones.

V: TRBV5-1
size: -
CDR3: CASSFKGQGHEQYF

V: TRBV6-6
size: -
CDR3: CASRMTSVTGELFF

V: TRBV5-1
size: -
CDR3: CASSFSWETQYF

V: TRBV18
size: -
CDR3: CASSPPLGGATYEQYF

V: TRBV11-2
size: -
CDR3: CASSLARTSGFDEQFF

V: TRBV6-5
size: -
CDR3: CASSPRRGPTYEQYF

V: TRBV29-1
size: -
CDR3: CSVERESANYGYTF

V: TRBV19
size: many
CDR3: CASSRRGQGHEAFF

V: TRBV5-1
size: -
CDR3: CASSLEVAAGGRSNEQFF

V: TRBV5-4
size: -
CDR3: CASSSRTENTGELFF

V: TRBV18
size: -
CDR3: CASSLTDTGELFF

V: TRBV18
size: -
CDR3: CASSPLGGVEIHTEAFF

V: TRBV5-4
size: -
CDR3: CASSWTTGVSTETQYF

V: TRBV7-3
size: -
CDR3: CASSLRAGSYNEQFF

V: TRBV16
size: -
CDR3: CASSQLAGQKNYGYTF